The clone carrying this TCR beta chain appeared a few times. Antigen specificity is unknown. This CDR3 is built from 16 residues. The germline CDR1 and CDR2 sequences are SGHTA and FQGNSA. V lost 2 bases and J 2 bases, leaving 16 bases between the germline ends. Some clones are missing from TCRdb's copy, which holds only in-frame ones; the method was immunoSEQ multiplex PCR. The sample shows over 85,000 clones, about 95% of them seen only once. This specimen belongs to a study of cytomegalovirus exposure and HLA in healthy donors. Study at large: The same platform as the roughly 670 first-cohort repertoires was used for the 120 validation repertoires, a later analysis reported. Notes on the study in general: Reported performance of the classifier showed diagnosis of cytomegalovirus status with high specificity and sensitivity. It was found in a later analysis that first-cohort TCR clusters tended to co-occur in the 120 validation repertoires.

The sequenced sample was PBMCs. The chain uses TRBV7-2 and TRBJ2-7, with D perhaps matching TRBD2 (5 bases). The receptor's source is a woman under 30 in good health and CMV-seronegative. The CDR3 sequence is CASSLTGSSGPYEQYF. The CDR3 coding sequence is TGTGCCAGCAGCTTAACCGGTTCGAGCGGACCCTACGAGCAGTACTTC.